This T cell receptor beta chain was identified in a study of regulatory T cells in long-lasting Graves disease. The time point: newly diagnosed GD, antithyroid drugs for less than 3 months. The TCR library was made from RNA extracted from PBMCs. This clonotype was detected ten times or more. Library construction for TCR beta used iRepertoire HTBI primers and Arm-PCR of CDR3 regions. TCRdb fed the multiplex PCR reads into MiXCR, producing one record per CDR3 protein. The table has under 800,000 distinct CDR3 sequences, 15% to 20% seen once. Germline assignment: CDR1 SGHAT and CDR2 FQNNGV. With V trimmed by 5 bases and J by 8 bases, 5 bases remained unmatched. CDR3 length: 12 amino acids. These data were also filed under a second study, of T cells in Graves' hyperthyroidism and ophthalmopathy. In that study: Uncontrolled infection, other autoimmune disease, pregnancy and lactation each barred patients from inclusion.

The chain couples TRBV11-2 to TRBJ1-2; TRBD1 matches at 7 bases. The sample in question was peripheral blood mononuclear cells (PBMCs), obtained at new diagnosis, from a patient treated with antithyroid drugs. This TCR derives from a woman aged 30 to 39 with Graves disease. CDR3 amino acids: CASSAGQWGYTF. The CDR3 region has the DNA TGTGCCAGCAGCGCGGGACAGTGGGGCTACACCTTC.